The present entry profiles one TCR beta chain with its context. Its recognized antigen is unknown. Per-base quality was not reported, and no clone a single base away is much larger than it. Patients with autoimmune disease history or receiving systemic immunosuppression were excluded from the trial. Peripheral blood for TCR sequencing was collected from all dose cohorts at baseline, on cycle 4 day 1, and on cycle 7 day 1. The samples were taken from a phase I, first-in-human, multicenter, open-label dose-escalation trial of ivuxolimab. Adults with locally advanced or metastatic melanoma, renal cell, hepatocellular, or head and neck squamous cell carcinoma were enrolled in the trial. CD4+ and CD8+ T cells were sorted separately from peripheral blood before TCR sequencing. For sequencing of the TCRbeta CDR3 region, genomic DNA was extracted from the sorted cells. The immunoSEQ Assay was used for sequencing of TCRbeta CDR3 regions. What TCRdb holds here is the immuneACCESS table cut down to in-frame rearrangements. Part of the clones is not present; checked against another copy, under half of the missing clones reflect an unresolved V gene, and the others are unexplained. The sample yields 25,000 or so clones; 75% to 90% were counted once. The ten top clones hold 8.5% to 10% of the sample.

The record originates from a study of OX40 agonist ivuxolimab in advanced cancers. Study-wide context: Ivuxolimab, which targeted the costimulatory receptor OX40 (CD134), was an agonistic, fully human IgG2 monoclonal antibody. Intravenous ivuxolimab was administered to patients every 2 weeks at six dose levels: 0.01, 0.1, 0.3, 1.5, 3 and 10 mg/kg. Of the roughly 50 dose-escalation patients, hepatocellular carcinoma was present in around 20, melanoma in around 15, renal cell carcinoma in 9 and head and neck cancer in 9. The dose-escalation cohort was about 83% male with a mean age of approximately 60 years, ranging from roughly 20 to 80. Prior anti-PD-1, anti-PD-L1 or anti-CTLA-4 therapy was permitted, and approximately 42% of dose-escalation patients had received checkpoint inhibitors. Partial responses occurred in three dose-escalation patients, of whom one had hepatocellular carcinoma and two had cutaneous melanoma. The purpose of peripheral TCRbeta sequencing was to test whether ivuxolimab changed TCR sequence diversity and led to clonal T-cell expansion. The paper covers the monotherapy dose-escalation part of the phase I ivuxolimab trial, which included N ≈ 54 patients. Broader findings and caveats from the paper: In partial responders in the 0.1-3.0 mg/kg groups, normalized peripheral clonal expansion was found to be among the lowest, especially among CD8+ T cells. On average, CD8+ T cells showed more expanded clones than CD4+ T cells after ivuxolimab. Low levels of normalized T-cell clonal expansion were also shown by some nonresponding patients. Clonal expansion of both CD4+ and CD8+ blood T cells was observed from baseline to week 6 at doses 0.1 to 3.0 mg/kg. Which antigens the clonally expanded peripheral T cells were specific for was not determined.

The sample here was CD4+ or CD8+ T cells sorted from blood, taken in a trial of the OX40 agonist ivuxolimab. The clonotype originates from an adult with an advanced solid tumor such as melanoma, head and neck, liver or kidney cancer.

The CDR3 loop reads CSVGQGLYGYTF. The nucleotide sequence reads as follows: TGCAGCGTAGGACAGGGGCTCTATGGCTACACCTTC. This chain joins TRBV29-1 to TRBJ1-2; TRBD1 fits 9 bases in the junction. CDR1 SQVTM and CDR2 ANQGSEA were looked up in the germline V gene. The CDR3 runs 12 residues from the cysteine to the phenylalanine. Left in the record is the CDR3 DNA by itself, 36 bases read in frame from the first base. Germline trimming amounts to 6 bases on V and 4 bases on J, with 3 as the count of junction bases outside the gene matches.